This entry concerns a single T cell receptor (beta chain). The antigen is undetermined. This specimen belongs to a study of cytomegalovirus exposure and HLA in healthy donors. Assay: immunoSEQ multiplex PCR; the TCRdb copy retains only in-frame clones and omits some. This sample has more than 90,000 clones; about nine tenths occur once, and the top ten carry about 4.3%. Study-level points and caveats: Specificity of three CMV-associated chains for CMV antigens was verified in vitro. Altogether, about 160 TCR beta chains were recorded as cytomegalovirus-associated.

The sequenced material came from PBMCs. This receptor was identified in a young man in good health and CMV-seropositive.

The CDR3 here is CASSSSLTGGVEQFF. The CDR3 DNA follows: TGTGCCAGCAGCTCCTCTTTGACAGGGGGGGTTGAGCAGTTCTTC. The chain couples TRBV5-4 to TRBJ2-1; the match to TRBD1 covers 9 bases. Germline CDR1 and CDR2: SGHNT and YYREEE (reference sequence). The CDR3 consists of 15 residues. J lost 9 bases, V lost 3 bases, and 10 bases had no gene match.